Listed below are T cell receptor beta chains from one sample, sequenced in a study of T cells in Graves' hyperthyroidism and ophthalmopathy. MiXCR, applied by TCRdb to the multiplex PCR reads, yields one record per CDR3 protein. The table lists 500,000 to 650,000 distinct CDR3 sequences, roughly 15% of them singletons. The sequenced sample was blood. The receptors originated from a woman aged 40-49 years with Graves' hyperthyroidism. Both conserved end residues are part of each CDR3. The D gene is left open where the match is weak. Clone size is stated in some rows and not others, as once, few, many or a class when expanded.

CDR3nt: TGTGCCAGCAGTGAAGGCCTAGCGGGACAAGAGACCCAGTACTTC
CDR3aa: CASSEGLAGQETQYF
abundance: many
v_gene: TRBV6-1
j_gene: TRBJ2-5
len: 15
d_gene: TRBD2

CDR3nt: TGTGCCAGCAGCCAAGATCTCCAGGGGTCCACCTACGAGCAGTACTTC
CDR3aa: CASSQDLQGSTYEQYF
abundance: few
v_gene: TRBV3-1
j_gene: TRBJ2-7
len: 16
d_gene: -

CDR3nt: TGCAGTGCTAGAGGGTCAGGGCACAATCAGCCCCAGCATTTT
CDR3aa: CSARGSGHNQPQHF
abundance: few
v_gene: TRBV20-1
j_gene: TRBJ1-5
len: 14
d_gene: -

CDR3nt: TGTGCCAGCTCACCACTATCGGGAGGCGCATCCTACAATGAGCAGTTCTTC
CDR3aa: CASSPLSGGASYNEQFF
abundance: -
v_gene: TRBV18
j_gene: TRBJ2-1
len: 17
d_gene: TRBD2

CDR3nt: TGTGCCAGCAGCTCGCCTGGGACAGGGAATAATTCACCCCTCCACTTT
CDR3aa: CASSSPGTGNNSPLHF
abundance: -
v_gene: TRBV5-8
j_gene: TRBJ1-6
len: 16
d_gene: TRBD1

CDR3nt: TGTGCCTGGAGCACCCCCTCAGCCCAGTACTTC
CDR3aa: CAWSTPSAQYF
abundance: many
v_gene: TRBV30
j_gene: TRBJ2-5
len: 11
d_gene: -

CDR3nt: TGCAGTGCTGTTCACCCACGTAGGTCCTACGAGCAGTACTTC
CDR3aa: CSAVHPRRSYEQYF
abundance: many
v_gene: TRBV20-1
j_gene: TRBJ2-7
len: 14
d_gene: -

CDR3nt: TGTGCCAGTAGTCCCCGGACTAGTCCTGGGGATACGCAGTATTTT
CDR3aa: CASSPRTSPGDTQYF
abundance: -
v_gene: TRBV19
j_gene: TRBJ2-3
len: 15
d_gene: TRBD2

CDR3nt: TGTGCCAGCAGCTCCGGGCGGTTCACCACCTACGAGCAGTACTTC
CDR3aa: CASSSGRFTTYEQYF
abundance: -
v_gene: TRBV5-5
j_gene: TRBJ2-7
len: 15
d_gene: -

CDR3nt: TGTGCCAGCAGCTTAGGGGGGACAGACACCTACGAGCAGTACTTC
CDR3aa: CASSLGGTDTYEQYF
abundance: -
v_gene: TRBV7-2
j_gene: TRBJ2-7
len: 15
d_gene: TRBD1

CDR3nt: TGTGCCGCCGCCGGGACAGGGGTTGACACCATATATTTT
CDR3aa: CAAAGTGVDTIYF
abundance: many
v_gene: TRBV30
j_gene: TRBJ1-3
len: 13
d_gene: TRBD1

CDR3nt: TGTGCCAGCAGGGTGGCGGGAGAATGGTATGAGCAGTTCTTC
CDR3aa: CASRVAGEWYEQFF
abundance: -
v_gene: TRBV6-2/TRBV6-3
j_gene: TRBJ2-1
len: 14
d_gene: TRBD2

CDR3nt: TGTGCCAGCAGGGACAGACTCAATCAGCCCCAGCATTTT
CDR3aa: CASRDRLNQPQHF
abundance: many
v_gene: TRBV2
j_gene: TRBJ1-5
len: 13
d_gene: -

CDR3nt: TGTGCCAGCAGCCCGGAGGGCAATGAGCAGTTCTTC
CDR3aa: CASSPEGNEQFF
abundance: many
v_gene: TRBV11-2
j_gene: TRBJ2-1
len: 12
d_gene: -

CDR3nt: TGTGCCTGGAGTGCTCAGGTTAGCTCCTACAATGAGCAGTTCTTC
CDR3aa: CAWSAQVSSYNEQFF
abundance: many
v_gene: TRBV30
j_gene: TRBJ2-1
len: 15
d_gene: -

CDR3nt: TGTGCCAGCAGGGGACAGGCTACTAACTATGGCTACACCTTC
CDR3aa: CASRGQATNYGYTF
abundance: many
v_gene: TRBV12-3/TRBV12-4
j_gene: TRBJ1-2
len: 14
d_gene: TRBD1

CDR3nt: TGTGCCAGCACTAAGACGCAGGTTAACTACAATGAGCAGTTCTTC
CDR3aa: CASTKTQVNYNEQFF
abundance: many
v_gene: TRBV11-2
j_gene: TRBJ2-1
len: 15
d_gene: -

CDR3nt: TGCGCCAGCACCCGGGTGGGGACTAGCGGGAATGAGCAGTTCTTC
CDR3aa: CASTRVGTSGNEQFF
abundance: few
v_gene: TRBV5-1
j_gene: TRBJ2-1
len: 15
d_gene: TRBD2

CDR3nt: TGTGCCTCCTACGCGGGGGGAGGGACCGGGGAGCTGTTTTTT
CDR3aa: CASYAGGGTGELFF
abundance: -
v_gene: TRBV19
j_gene: TRBJ2-2
len: 14
d_gene: TRBD2

CDR3nt: TGTGCCAGTAAGGGACAGGGGATGAGCATTCAGTACTTC
CDR3aa: CASKGQGMSIQYF
abundance: -
v_gene: TRBV19
j_gene: TRBJ2-4
len: 13
d_gene: TRBD1

CDR3nt: TGTGCCAGCAGTTCCTATCTGACGTATGGCGCAGTCATGAACACTGAAGCTTTCTTT
CDR3aa: CASSSYLTYGAVMNTEAFF
abundance: many
v_gene: TRBV27
j_gene: TRBJ1-1
len: 19
d_gene: -

CDR3nt: TGCGCCAGCAGCTTGGGTTCGGGACTAGCTTTAGATACGCAGTATTTT
CDR3aa: CASSLGSGLALDTQYF
abundance: few
v_gene: TRBV5-1
j_gene: TRBJ2-3
len: 16
d_gene: TRBD2

CDR3nt: TGTGCCAGCAGTGAAGGTTTGACAGAATCCTACGAGCAGTACTTC
CDR3aa: CASSEGLTESYEQYF
abundance: few
v_gene: TRBV6-1
j_gene: TRBJ2-7
len: 15
d_gene: -

CDR3nt: TGCAGCGTTGACCCGGGGAGGGTCCAGACCCAGTACTTC
CDR3aa: CSVDPGRVQTQYF
abundance: few
v_gene: TRBV29-1
j_gene: TRBJ2-5
len: 13
d_gene: TRBD2

CDR3nt: TGCGCCAGCAGCTTAGGATTCGGAGGCAGCGGAGATTACAATGAGCAGTTCTTC
CDR3aa: CASSLGFGGSGDYNEQFF
abundance: many
v_gene: TRBV5-1
j_gene: TRBJ2-1
len: 18
d_gene: -

CDR3nt: TGTGCCAGCAGTTTACGGGCAGGGCTTACGGAGCAGTTCTTC
CDR3aa: CASSLRAGLTEQFF
abundance: many
v_gene: TRBV28
j_gene: TRBJ2-1
len: 14
d_gene: -

CDR3nt: TGTGCCAGCAGCTTGTACGGGAGCCCCTCCTACAATGAGCAGTTCTTC
CDR3aa: CASSLYGSPSYNEQFF
abundance: few
v_gene: TRBV11-3
j_gene: TRBJ2-1
len: 16
d_gene: -

CDR3nt: TGTGCCAGCAGCGTTAGCGGGTCCTACAATGAGCAGTTCTTC
CDR3aa: CASSVSGSYNEQFF
abundance: -
v_gene: TRBV2
j_gene: TRBJ2-1
len: 14
d_gene: TRBD2

CDR3nt: TGTGCCAGCAGTCTTAGGACAGACCTCCCTCTCTACGAGCAGTACTTC
CDR3aa: CASSLRTDLPLYEQYF
abundance: many
v_gene: TRBV12-3/TRBV12-4
j_gene: TRBJ2-7
len: 16
d_gene: -

CDR3nt: TGTGCCTGGAGTGTACAACGTAGCTCTGGAAACACCATATATTTT
CDR3aa: CAWSVQRSSGNTIYF
abundance: -
v_gene: TRBV30
j_gene: TRBJ1-3
len: 15
d_gene: -

CDR3nt: TGTGCCAGCAGTCCGCGGGGGCCAGATACGCAGTATTTT
CDR3aa: CASSPRGPDTQYF
abundance: many
v_gene: TRBV7-9
j_gene: TRBJ2-3
len: 13
d_gene: -

CDR3nt: TGCAGTGCTAGAGGGGGACTAGCGGGAGTGGGAACAGATACGCAGTATTTT
CDR3aa: CSARGGLAGVGTDTQYF
abundance: many
v_gene: TRBV20-1
j_gene: TRBJ2-3
len: 17
d_gene: TRBD2

CDR3nt: TGCAGTGCTAGCGGGTGGGTGAGGAACAATGAGCAGTTCTTC
CDR3aa: CSASGWVRNNEQFF
abundance: -
v_gene: TRBV20-1
j_gene: TRBJ2-1
len: 14
d_gene: -

CDR3nt: TGTGCCGTCGGGGAAGGGGCCACAGATACGCAGTATTTT
CDR3aa: CAVGEGATDTQYF
abundance: many
v_gene: TRBV7-2
j_gene: TRBJ2-3
len: 13
d_gene: -

CDR3nt: TGTGCCAGCAGCCACCCCGGGGGGGGGGGCAAGGAGACCCAGTACTTC
CDR3aa: CASSHPGGGGKETQYF
abundance: many
v_gene: TRBV7-8
j_gene: TRBJ2-5
len: 16
d_gene: TRBD2

CDR3nt: TGTGCCAGCAGCGTAGACAGGGCCGCGGAATACGAGCAGTACTTC
CDR3aa: CASSVDRAAEYEQYF
abundance: few
v_gene: TRBV7-9
j_gene: TRBJ2-7
len: 15
d_gene: TRBD1

CDR3nt: TGTGCCAGCAGTGAAGAACAGAAATCCTACGAGCAGTACTTC
CDR3aa: CASSEEQKSYEQYF
abundance: many
v_gene: TRBV2
j_gene: TRBJ2-7
len: 14
d_gene: -

CDR3nt: TGCGCCAGCAGCTTTATGTGGACAGGGGAACAAGAGACCCAGTACTTC
CDR3aa: CASSFMWTGEQETQYF
abundance: -
v_gene: TRBV5-1
j_gene: TRBJ2-5
len: 16
d_gene: TRBD1

CDR3nt: TGTGCCAGCAGTTTAGTAAGGCTCAACACTGAAGCTTTCTTT
CDR3aa: CASSLVRLNTEAFF
abundance: many
v_gene: TRBV28
j_gene: TRBJ1-1
len: 14
d_gene: -

CDR3nt: TGTGCCAGTGGTACCTCCTACGAGCAGTACTTC
CDR3aa: CASGTSYEQYF
abundance: many
v_gene: TRBV28
j_gene: TRBJ2-7
len: 11
d_gene: -

CDR3nt: TGTGCCAGCAACGAGGGGCAGGGAAACGGCAATCAGCCCCAGCATTTT
CDR3aa: CASNEGQGNGNQPQHF
abundance: many
v_gene: TRBV2
j_gene: TRBJ1-5
len: 16
d_gene: -

CDR3nt: TGTGCCAGCAGCTTGAGCAATCAACCTGGCTACACCTTC
CDR3aa: CASSLSNQPGYTF
abundance: few
v_gene: TRBV7-2
j_gene: TRBJ1-2
len: 13
d_gene: -

CDR3nt: TGTGCCAGCAGCTTAGTGGAGGGACAACATTACAATGAGCAGTTCTTC
CDR3aa: CASSLVEGQHYNEQFF
abundance: many
v_gene: TRBV11-2
j_gene: TRBJ2-1
len: 16
d_gene: -

CDR3nt: TGTGCCAGCAGCCAACTAGCGGGAGCAGGCGGTGAGCAGTTCTTC
CDR3aa: CASSQLAGAGGEQFF
abundance: many
v_gene: TRBV3-1
j_gene: TRBJ2-1
len: 15
d_gene: TRBD2

CDR3nt: TGTGCCAGCAGAACTAGCGGGTTCACAGATACGCAGTATTTT
CDR3aa: CASRTSGFTDTQYF
abundance: -
v_gene: TRBV27
j_gene: TRBJ2-3
len: 14
d_gene: TRBD2

CDR3nt: TGTGCCAGCACCAATGCCGGCAGGGAATACGAGCAGTACTTC
CDR3aa: CASTNAGREYEQYF
abundance: many
v_gene: TRBV12-3/TRBV12-4
j_gene: TRBJ2-7
len: 14
d_gene: -

CDR3nt: TGTGCCAGCAGACCCCGGGACGCCGTCTCTGGGGCCAACGTCCTGACTTTC
CDR3aa: CASRPRDAVSGANVLTF
abundance: -
v_gene: TRBV28
j_gene: TRBJ2-6
len: 17
d_gene: -

CDR3nt: TGTGCCACCAGTGTCAATGTCGGCAACTACAATGAGCAGTTCTTC
CDR3aa: CATSVNVGNYNEQFF
abundance: -
v_gene: TRBV24-1
j_gene: TRBJ2-1
len: 15
d_gene: -

CDR3nt: TGTGCCAGCACCCAACTAGCGGGAAGGAGGAATGAGCAGTTCTTC
CDR3aa: CASTQLAGRRNEQFF
abundance: many
v_gene: TRBV28
j_gene: TRBJ2-1
len: 15
d_gene: TRBD2

CDR3nt: TGTGCCAGTAGTATAGATGGGCAGTTTGCCGGGGAGCTGTTTTTT
CDR3aa: CASSIDGQFAGELFF
abundance: -
v_gene: TRBV19
j_gene: TRBJ2-2
len: 15
d_gene: -

CDR3nt: TGTGCCACCAGTGACGGTCGGAACTACAATGAGCAGTTCTTC
CDR3aa: CATSDGRNYNEQFF
abundance: many
v_gene: TRBV24-1
j_gene: TRBJ2-1
len: 14
d_gene: -

CDR3nt: TGTGCCAGCAGCTCCAGACTAGCGGGAGATCTTAGAGATACGCAGTATTTT
CDR3aa: CASSSRLAGDLRDTQYF
abundance: many
v_gene: TRBV11-2
j_gene: TRBJ2-3
len: 17
d_gene: TRBD2